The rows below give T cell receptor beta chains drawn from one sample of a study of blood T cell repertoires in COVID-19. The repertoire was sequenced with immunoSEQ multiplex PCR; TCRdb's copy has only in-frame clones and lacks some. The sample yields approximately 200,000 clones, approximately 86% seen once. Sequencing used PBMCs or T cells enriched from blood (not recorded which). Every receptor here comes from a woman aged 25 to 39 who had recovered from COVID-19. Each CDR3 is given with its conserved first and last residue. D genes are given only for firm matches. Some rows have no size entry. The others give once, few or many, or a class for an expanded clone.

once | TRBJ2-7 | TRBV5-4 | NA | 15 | TGTGCCAGCAGCTTTGGGGGCATAAGGTCCTACGAGCAGTACTTC | CASSFGGIRSYEQYF
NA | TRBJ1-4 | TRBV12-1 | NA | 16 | TGTGCCAGCAGCTTGCCCGGACAGGGACTTTATGAAAAACTGTTTTTT | CASSLPGQGLYEKLFF
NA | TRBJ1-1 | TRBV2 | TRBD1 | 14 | TGTGCCAGCAGGCGACAGGGGTGGAACACTGAAGCTTTCTTT | CASRRQGWNTEAFF
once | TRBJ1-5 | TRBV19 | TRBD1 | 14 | TGTGCCAGTTCGCGGACAGGGGGAAATCAGCCCCAGCATTTT | CASSRTGGNQPQHF
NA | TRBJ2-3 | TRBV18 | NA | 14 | TGTGCCAGCTCCGGGGGAGCAGGTCGTGATACGCAGTATTTT | CASSGGAGRDTQYF
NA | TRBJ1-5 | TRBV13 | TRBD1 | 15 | TGTGCCAGCAGCTTAGGGACAGGGGGGAATCAGCCCCAGCATTTT | CASSLGTGGNQPQHF
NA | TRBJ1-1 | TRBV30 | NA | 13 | TGTGCCTGGACCCTATCAGGGTTCACTGAAGCTTTCTTT | CAWTLSGFTEAFF
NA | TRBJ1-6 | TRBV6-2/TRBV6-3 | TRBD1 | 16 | TGTGCCAGCAGCCGACGGACAGGGATAAGGGACTCACCCCTCCACTTT | CASSRRTGIRDSPLHF
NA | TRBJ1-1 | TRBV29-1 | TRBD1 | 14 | TGCAGCGTTAGGGACAGGGGGCGTAGCACTGAAGCTTTCTTT | CSVRDRGRSTEAFF
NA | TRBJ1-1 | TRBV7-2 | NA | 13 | TGTGCCAGCAGCTCTGCAGGGTTCACTGAAGCTTTCTTT | CASSSAGFTEAFF
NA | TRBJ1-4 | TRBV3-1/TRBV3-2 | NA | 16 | TGTGCCAGCAGCCAAGACAGGGTGGGAACTAATGAAAAACTGTTTTTT | CASSQDRVGTNEKLFF
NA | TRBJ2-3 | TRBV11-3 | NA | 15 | TGTGCCAGCAGCTTAGTGGCTAGTTCTACAGATACGCAGTATTTT | CASSLVASSTDTQYF
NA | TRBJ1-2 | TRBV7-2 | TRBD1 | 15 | TGTGCCAGCAGCTTAGAACCGGGACAGGGTTTTGGCTACACCTTC | CASSLEPGQGFGYTF
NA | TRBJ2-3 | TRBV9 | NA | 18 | TGTGCCAGCAGCGTAGGAGCCGTAGGAGCAGGGGCAACAGATACGCAGTATTTT | CASSVGAVGAGATDTQYF
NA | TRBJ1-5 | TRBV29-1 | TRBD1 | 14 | TGCAGCGTTGGACAGGGGGAAGGAAGTCAGCCCCAGCATTTT | CSVGQGEGSQPQHF
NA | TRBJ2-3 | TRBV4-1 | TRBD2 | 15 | TGCGCCAGCAGCCAAGTAGGACTAGCGAAAGATACGCAGTATTTT | CASSQVGLAKDTQYF
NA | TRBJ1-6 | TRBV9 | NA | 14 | TGTGCCAGCAGCCCCGGGGGGGCAGGTTCACCCCTCCACTTT | CASSPGGAGSPLHF
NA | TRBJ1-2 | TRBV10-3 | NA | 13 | TGTGCCATCAGAACGGACAGAAACTATGGCTACACCTTC | CAIRTDRNYGYTF
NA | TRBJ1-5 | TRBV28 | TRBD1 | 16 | TGTGCCAGCAGACCCCCGGGACAGGGAAGCAATCAGCCCCAGCATTTT | CASRPPGQGSNQPQHF
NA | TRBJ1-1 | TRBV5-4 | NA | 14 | TGTGCCAGCAGCTTGGGACAGAAGGACACTGAAGCTTTCTTT | CASSLGQKDTEAFF
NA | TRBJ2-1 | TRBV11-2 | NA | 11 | TGTGCCAGCAGCCGAGCCCTAGCTCAGTTCTTC | CASSRALAQFF
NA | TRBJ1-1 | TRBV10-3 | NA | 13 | TGTGCCATCAGTGAGGCCCCGGGGACTGAAGCTTTCTTT | CAISEAPGTEAFF
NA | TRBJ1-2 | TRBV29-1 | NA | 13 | TGCAGCGTTGTGCGGCACTTAAACTATGGCTACACCTTC | CSVVRHLNYGYTF
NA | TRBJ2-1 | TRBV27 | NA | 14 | TGTGCCAGCAGCTGGTGGCCAAACAACAATGAGCAGTTCTTC | CASSWWPNNNEQFF
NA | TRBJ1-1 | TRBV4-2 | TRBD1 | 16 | TGTGCCAGCAGCCACCCAGGGGGCGCGGAGGACACTGAAGCTTTCTTT | CASSHPGGAEDTEAFF
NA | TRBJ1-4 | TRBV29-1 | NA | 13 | TGCAGCGTTGAAATGGGGGCAGGCGAAAAACTGTTTTTT | CSVEMGAGEKLFF
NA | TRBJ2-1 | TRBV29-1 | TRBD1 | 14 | TGCAGCGCTTGGGACAGAAGTCTATACAATGAGCAGTTCTTC | CSAWDRSLYNEQFF
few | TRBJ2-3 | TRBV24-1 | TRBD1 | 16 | TGTGCCACCCAATCGACCGGGACAGGGTTGCTAGATACGCAGTATTTT | CATQSTGTGLLDTQYF
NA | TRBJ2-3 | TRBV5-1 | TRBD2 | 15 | TGCGCCAGCAGCTTTAGCGGGAGCCGAACAGATACGCAGTATTTT | CASSFSGSRTDTQYF
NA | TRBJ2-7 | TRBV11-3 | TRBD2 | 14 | TGTGCCAGCAGCTTTAGCGGGAGGGCATATGAGCAGTACTTC | CASSFSGRAYEQYF
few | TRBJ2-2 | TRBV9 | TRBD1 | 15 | TGTGCCAGCAGCGGTACAGGGGGTTACACCGGGGAGCTGTTTTTT | CASSGTGGYTGELFF
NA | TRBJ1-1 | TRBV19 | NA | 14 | TGTGCCAGTAGTATGGCCCAGGTCGGCACTGAAGCTTTCTTT | CASSMAQVGTEAFF
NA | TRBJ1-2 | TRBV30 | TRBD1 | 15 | TGTGCCTGGGATTTTACTACAGGGGGCAACTATGGCTACACCTTC | CAWDFTTGGNYGYTF
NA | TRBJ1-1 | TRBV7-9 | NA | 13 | TGTGCCAGCAGCTTAGTAACAGAGACTGAAGCTTTCTTT | CASSLVTETEAFF
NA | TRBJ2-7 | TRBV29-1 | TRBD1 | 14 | TGCAGCGTTGGCCGACAGGGGCCCACCTACGAGCAGTACTTC | CSVGRQGPTYEQYF
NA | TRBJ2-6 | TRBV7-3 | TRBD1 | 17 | TGTGCCAGCAGCTTCCCCGGACAGGGCTCTGGGGCCAACGTCCTGACTTTC | CASSFPGQGSGANVLTF
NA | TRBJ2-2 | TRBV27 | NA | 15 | TGTGCCAGCAAATCGGGGCAGGGGAGAACCGGGGAGCTGTTTTTT | CASKSGQGRTGELFF
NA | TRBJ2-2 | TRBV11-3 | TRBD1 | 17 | TGTGCCAGCAGGGGGGCATATGGGACAGCGAACACCGGGGAGCTGTTTTTT | CASRGAYGTANTGELFF
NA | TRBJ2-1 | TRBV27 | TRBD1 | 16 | TGTGCCAGCAGGCCCAGGACAGGGGACGGGGACAATGAGCAGTTCTTC | CASRPRTGDGDNEQFF
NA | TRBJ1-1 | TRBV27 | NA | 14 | TGTGCCAGCAGGACGGGGGTGGTAGGATCGGAAGCTTTCTTT | CASRTGVVGSEAFF
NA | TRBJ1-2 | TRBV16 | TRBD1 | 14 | TGTGCCAGCAGCCTCCGGACAGGGGACTATGGCTACACCTTC | CASSLRTGDYGYTF
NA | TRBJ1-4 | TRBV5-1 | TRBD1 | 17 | TGCGCCAGCAGCGCCGGGACAGGGGACGGAATATTGGAAAAACTGTTTTTT | CASSAGTGDGILEKLFF
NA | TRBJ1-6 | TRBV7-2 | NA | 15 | TGTGCCAGCAGCTTAGCTGCGGCAGTTAATTCACCCCTCCACTTT | CASSLAAAVNSPLHF
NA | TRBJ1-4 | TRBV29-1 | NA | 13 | TGCAGCGTTCGTAGCTCGGGGAATGAAAAACTGTTTTTT | CSVRSSGNEKLFF
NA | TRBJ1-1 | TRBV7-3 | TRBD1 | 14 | TGTGCCAGCAGCCCAGGGGGCTCTAACACTGAAGCTTTCTTT | CASSPGGSNTEAFF
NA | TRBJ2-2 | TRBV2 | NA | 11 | TGTGCCAGCATTGTAGCCGGGGAGCTGTTTTTT | CASIVAGELFF
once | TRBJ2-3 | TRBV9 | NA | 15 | TGTGCCAGCAGCGGGTCCGACAGAAGCACAGATACGCAGTATTTT | CASSGSDRSTDTQYF
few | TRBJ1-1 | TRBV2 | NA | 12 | TGTGCCAGCAGTGAAAAGGCAGGGGCAGCTTTCTTT | CASSEKAGAAFF
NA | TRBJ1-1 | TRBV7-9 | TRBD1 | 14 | TGTGCCAGCAGCTTACAGGGGGCGGTCACTGAAGCTTTCTTT | CASSLQGAVTEAFF
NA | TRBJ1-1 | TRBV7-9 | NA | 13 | TGTGCCAGCAGCCCGACAGGAGTCCTGGAAGCTTTCTTT | CASSPTGVLEAFF
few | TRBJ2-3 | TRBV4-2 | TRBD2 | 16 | TGTGCCAGCAGCCAAGAGGGCGGGGGGGCCAAGAGTACGCAGTATTTT | CASSQEGGGAKSTQYF
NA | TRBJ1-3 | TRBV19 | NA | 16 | TGTGCCAGTAGTATACTCTCCCCGGGCTCTGGAAACACCATATATTTT | CASSILSPGSGNTIYF
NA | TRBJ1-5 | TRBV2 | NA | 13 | TGTGCCAGCACAGGGCAGAGCAATCAGCCCCAGCATTTT | CASTGQSNQPQHF
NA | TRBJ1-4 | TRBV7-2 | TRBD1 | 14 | TGTGCCAGCAGCCAAGCAGGGGGCGGTGAAAAACTGTTTTTT | CASSQAGGGEKLFF
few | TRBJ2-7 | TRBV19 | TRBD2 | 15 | TGTGCCAGTAGTATCCCCGGGCTAGCGGGAGGCGAGCAGTACTTC | CASSIPGLAGGEQYF